This TCR beta chain came from a study of OX40 agonist ivuxolimab in advanced cancers. Study as a whole: The patients got ivuxolimab, which is an agonistic anti-OX40 (CD134) antibody. Melanoma, hepatocellular carcinoma, head and neck or renal cell cancer occurred in dose-escalation patients.

Measured with immunoSEQ multiplex PCR; TCRdb has only the in-frame clones, and not every one. The sample yields tens of thousands of clones, over 80% seen once. Germline trimming cut 2 bases from V and 8 bases from J; bases unmatched to any gene: 11. This CDR3 comprises 15 residues. Germline values: CDR1 MNHEY, CDR2 SVGAGI. The chain carries TRBV6-5 and TRBJ1-2; 7 bases match TRBD1. Sequences were derived from CD4+ or CD8+ T cells sorted from blood, sampled in a trial of the OX40 agonist ivuxolimab. This receptor was identified in an adult with an advanced solid tumor such as melanoma, head and neck, liver or kidney cancer. CDR3 bases: TGTGCCAGCAGTTACACCGGGACAGTGGAGTGGGGCTACACCTTC. Protein: CASSYTGTVEWGYTF.